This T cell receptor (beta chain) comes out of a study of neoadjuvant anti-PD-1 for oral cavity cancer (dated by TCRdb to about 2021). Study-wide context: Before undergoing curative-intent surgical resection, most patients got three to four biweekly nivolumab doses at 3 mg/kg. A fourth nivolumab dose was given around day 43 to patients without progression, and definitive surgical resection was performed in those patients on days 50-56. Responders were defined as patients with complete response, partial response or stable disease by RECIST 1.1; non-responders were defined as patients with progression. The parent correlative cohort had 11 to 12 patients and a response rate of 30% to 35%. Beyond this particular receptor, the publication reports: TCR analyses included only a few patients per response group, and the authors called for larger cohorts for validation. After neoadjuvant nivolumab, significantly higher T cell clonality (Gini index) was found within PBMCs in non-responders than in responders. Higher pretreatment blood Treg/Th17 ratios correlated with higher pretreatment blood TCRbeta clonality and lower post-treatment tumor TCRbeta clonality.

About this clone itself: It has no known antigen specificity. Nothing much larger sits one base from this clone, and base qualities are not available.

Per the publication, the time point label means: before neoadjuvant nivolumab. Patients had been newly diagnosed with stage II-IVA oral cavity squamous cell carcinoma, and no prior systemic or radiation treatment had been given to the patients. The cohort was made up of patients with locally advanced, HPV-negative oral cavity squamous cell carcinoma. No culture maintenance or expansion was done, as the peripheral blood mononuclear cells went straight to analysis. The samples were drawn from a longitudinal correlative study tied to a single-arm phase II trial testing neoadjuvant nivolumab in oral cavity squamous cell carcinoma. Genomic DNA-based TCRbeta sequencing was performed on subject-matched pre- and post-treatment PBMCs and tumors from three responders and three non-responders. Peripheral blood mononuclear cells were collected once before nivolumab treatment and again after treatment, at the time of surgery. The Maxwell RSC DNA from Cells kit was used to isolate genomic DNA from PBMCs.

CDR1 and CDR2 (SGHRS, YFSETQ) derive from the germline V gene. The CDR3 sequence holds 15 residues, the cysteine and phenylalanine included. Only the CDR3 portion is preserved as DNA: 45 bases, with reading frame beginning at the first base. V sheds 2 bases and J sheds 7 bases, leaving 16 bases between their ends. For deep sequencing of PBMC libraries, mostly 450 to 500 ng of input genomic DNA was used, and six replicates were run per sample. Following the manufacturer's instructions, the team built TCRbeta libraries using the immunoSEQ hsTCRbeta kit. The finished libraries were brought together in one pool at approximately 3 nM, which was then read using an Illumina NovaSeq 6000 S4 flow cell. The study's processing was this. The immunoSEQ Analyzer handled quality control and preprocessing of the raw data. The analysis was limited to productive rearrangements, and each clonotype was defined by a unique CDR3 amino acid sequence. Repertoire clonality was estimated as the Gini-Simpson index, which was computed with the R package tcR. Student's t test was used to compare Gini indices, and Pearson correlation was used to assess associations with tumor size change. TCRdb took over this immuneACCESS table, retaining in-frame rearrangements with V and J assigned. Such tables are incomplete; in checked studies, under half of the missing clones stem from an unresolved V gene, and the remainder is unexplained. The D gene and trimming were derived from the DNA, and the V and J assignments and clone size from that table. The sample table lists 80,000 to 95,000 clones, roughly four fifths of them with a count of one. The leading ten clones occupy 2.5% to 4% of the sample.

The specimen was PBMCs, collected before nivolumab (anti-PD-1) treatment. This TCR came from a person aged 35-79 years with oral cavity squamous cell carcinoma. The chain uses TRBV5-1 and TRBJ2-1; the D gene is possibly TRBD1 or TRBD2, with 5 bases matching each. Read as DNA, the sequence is TGCGCCAGCAGCTTTTCCCCCGGGACGTCGAATGAGCAGTTCTTC. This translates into CASSFSPGTSNEQFF.